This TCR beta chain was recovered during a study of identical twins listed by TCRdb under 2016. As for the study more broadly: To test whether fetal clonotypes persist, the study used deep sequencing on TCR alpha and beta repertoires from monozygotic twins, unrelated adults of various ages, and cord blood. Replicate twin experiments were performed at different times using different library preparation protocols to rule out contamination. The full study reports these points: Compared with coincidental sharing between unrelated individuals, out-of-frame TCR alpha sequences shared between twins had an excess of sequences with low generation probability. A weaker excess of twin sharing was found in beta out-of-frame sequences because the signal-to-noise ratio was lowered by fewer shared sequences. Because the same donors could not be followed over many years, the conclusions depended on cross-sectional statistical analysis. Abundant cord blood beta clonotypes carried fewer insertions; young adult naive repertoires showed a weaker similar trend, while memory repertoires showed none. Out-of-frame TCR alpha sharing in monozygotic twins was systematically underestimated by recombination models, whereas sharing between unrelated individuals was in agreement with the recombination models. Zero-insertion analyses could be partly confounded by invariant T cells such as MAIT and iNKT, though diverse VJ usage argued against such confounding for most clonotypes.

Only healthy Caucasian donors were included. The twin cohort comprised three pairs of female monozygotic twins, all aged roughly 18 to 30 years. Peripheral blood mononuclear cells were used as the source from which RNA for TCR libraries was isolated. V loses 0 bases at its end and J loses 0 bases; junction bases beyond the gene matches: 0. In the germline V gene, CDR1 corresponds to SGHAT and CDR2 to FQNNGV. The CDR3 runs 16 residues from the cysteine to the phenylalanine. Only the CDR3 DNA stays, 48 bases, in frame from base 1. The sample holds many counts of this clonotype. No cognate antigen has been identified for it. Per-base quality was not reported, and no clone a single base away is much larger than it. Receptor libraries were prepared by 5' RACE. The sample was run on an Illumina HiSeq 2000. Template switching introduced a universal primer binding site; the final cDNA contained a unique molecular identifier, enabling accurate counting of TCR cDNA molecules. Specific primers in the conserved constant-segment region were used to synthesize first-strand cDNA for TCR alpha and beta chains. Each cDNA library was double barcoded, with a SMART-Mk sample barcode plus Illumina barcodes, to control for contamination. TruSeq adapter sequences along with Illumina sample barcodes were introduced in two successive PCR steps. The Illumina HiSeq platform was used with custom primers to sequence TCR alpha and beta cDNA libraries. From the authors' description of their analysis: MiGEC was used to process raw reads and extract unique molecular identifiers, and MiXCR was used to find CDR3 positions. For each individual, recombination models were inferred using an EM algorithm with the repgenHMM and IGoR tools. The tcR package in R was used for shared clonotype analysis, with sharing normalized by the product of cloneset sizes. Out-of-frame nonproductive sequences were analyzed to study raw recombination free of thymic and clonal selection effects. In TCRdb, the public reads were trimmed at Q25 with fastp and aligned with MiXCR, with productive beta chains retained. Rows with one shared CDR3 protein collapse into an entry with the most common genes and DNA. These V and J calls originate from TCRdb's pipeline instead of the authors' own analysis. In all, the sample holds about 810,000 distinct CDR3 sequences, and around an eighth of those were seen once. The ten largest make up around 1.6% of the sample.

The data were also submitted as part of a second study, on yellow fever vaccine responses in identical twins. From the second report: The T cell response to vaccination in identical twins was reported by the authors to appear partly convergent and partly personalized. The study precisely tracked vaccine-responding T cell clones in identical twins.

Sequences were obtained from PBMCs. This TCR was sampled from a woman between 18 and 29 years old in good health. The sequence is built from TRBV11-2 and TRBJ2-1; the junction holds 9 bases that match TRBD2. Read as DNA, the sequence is TGTGCCAGCAGCTTAGAGGGACTAGCCTCCTACAATGAGCAGTTCTTC. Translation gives CASSLEGLASYNEQFF.